The rows below give T cell receptor beta chains drawn from one sample of a study of T cell repertoires in cytomegalovirus infection. Their target antigens are unknown. TCRdb re-called the reads with MiXCR, one entry per CDR3 protein. Of fewer than 1,000,000 distinct CDR3 sequences listed, approximately 31% are singletons. Specimen: cultured CD8+ T cells from PBMCs, collected from culture after CMV antigen stimulation. Every receptor here comes from a human donor in good health (CMV status not recorded). Some clones in this sample may be carry-over from other donors' samples. The CDR3 runs from the conserved cysteine through the conserved F or W. A D gene is named only where the DNA matches it firmly. Size is omitted from some rows. Given values are once, few, many or a class for expanded clones.

clone_size	v_call	d_call	j_call	cdr3_aa	cdr3_nt
-	TRBV2	TRBD1	TRBJ1-1	CASSRQGKMDTEAFF	TGTGCCAGCAGTCGACAGGGAAAGATGGACACTGAAGCTTTCTTT
-	TRBV20-1	-	TRBJ1-5	CSAVGQTSNQPQHF	TGCAGTGCTGTCGGACAGACAAGCAATCAGCCCCAGCATTTT
-	TRBV20-1	-	TRBJ1-1	CSARLSGGRETEAFF	TGCAGTGCTAGATTATCAGGAGGGAGAGAGACTGAAGCTTTCTTT
few	TRBV9	-	TRBJ2-2	CASSVVGVNTGELFF	TGTGCCAGCAGCGTAGTAGGGGTTAACACCGGGGAGCTGTTTTTT
-	TRBV9	TRBD1	TRBJ1-3	CASSATDRAWSGNTIYF	TGTGCCAGCAGCGCTACAGACAGGGCGTGGTCTGGAAACACCATATATTTT
-	TRBV20-1	-	TRBJ2-3	CSVRTDQGPDTQYF	TGCAGTGTTCGCACGGACCAGGGACCAGATACGCAGTATTTT
-	TRBV4-1	-	TRBJ1-4	CASSQVSRDTNEKLFF	TGCGCCAGCAGCCAAGTCAGCCGGGACACGAATGAAAAACTGTTTTTT
few	TRBV6-2/TRBV6-3	-	TRBJ2-5	CAVHGETQYF	TGTGCCGTCCACGGGGAGACCCAGTACTTC
-	TRBV5-4	TRBD1	TRBJ2-1	CASSLGGTGGNEQFF	TGTGCCAGCAGCTTGGGGGGGACAGGGGGCAATGAGCAGTTCTTC
few	TRBV7-9	TRBD1	TRBJ2-3	CASSGPGQGEADTQYF	TGTGCCAGCAGCGGCCCGGGACAGGGGGAGGCAGATACGCAGTATTTT
many	TRBV7-2	TRBD1	TRBJ2-1	CASSFGQGVYNEQFF	TGTGCCAGCAGCTTCGGACAGGGGGTCTACAATGAGCAGTTCTTC
few	TRBV5-6	-	TRBJ2-2	CASSSGWPGELFF	TGTGCCAGCAGCTCCGGCTGGCCTGGGGAGCTGTTTTTT
-	TRBV7-6	-	TRBJ2-2	CASSHNPGELFF	TGTGCCAGCAGCCATAACCCCGGGGAGCTGTTTTTT
once	TRBV25-1	TRBD1	TRBJ1-6	CASSDTGAYNSPLHF	TGTGCCAGCAGTGATACAGGGGCCTATAATTCACCCCTCCACTTT
many	TRBV7-6	-	TRBJ2-1	CASSPESGYNEQFF	TGTGCCAGCAGCCCAGAGTCGGGATACAATGAGCAGTTCTTC
-	TRBV7-2	TRBD1	TRBJ2-3	CASSLANYRGRSIDTQYF	TGTGCCAGCAGCTTAGCGAACTACAGGGGGCGTAGCATAGATACGCAGTATTTT
-	TRBV6-8	TRBD2	TRBJ2-3	CASSYPPVAGDPTDTQYF	TGTGCCAGCAGCTACCCCCCGGTAGCGGGGGACCCCACAGATACGCAGTATTTT
-	TRBV6-1	-	TRBJ1-1	CASLTGHLNTEAFF	TGTGCCAGCTTGACGGGACACTTGAACACTGAAGCTTTCTTT
-	TRBV6-2/TRBV6-3	TRBD1	TRBJ1-6	CASSHRGRLNSPLHF	TGTGCCAGCAGTCACAGGGGGCGCTTGAATTCACCCCTCCACTTT
few	TRBV5-1	TRBD1	TRBJ2-1	CASSFWTGSNQRGRKQFF	TGCGCCAGCAGCTTCTGGACAGGGTCTAACCAAAGGGGGAGAAAGCAGTTCTTC
few	TRBV28	-	TRBJ1-1	CASSLYSVFEAFF	TGTGCCAGCAGTTTGTACAGCGTCTTTGAAGCTTTCTTT
many	TRBV7-2	TRBD1	TRBJ1-4	CASSLPGTGGKEKLFF	TGTGCCAGCAGCCTACCCGGGACAGGGGGAAAAGAAAAACTGTTTTTT
-	TRBV7-6	-	TRBJ2-7	CASSLNSRTQGPPRFYEQYF	TGTGCCAGCAGCTTAAATTCCAGAACACAGGGTCCCCCTCGCTTCTACGAGCAGTACTTC
few	TRBV7-9	-	TRBJ2-5	CASTEDSHQETQYF	TGTGCCAGCACCGAAGACAGTCACCAAGAGACCCAGTACTTC
-	TRBV23-1	TRBD1	TRBJ2-6	CASGPYRDRLGGANVLTF	TGCGCCAGCGGACCCTACCGGGACAGGTTAGGAGGGGCCAACGTCCTGACTTTC
few	TRBV7-6	-	TRBJ2-3	CASSPLLGPATDTQYF	TGTGCCAGCAGCCCTCTCCTTGGGCCTGCCACAGATACGCAGTATTTT
-	TRBV19	TRBD1	TRBJ2-7	CASSISRGRIYEQYF	TGTGCCAGTAGTATAAGCAGGGGGCGAATCTACGAGCAGTACTTC
many	TRBV12-3/TRBV12-4	-	TRBJ1-1	CASSFSALNTEAFF	TGTGCCAGCAGTTTTTCAGCCCTGAACACTGAAGCTTTCTTT
-	TRBV28	-	TRBJ2-1	CASSPYYHNEQFF	TGTGCCAGCAGTCCATACTACCACAATGAGCAGTTCTTC
-	TRBV27	TRBD1	TRBJ2-3	CASRFLDDRVPDTQYF	TGTGCCAGCAGATTTCTGGACGACAGGGTGCCAGATACGCAGTATTTT
few	TRBV4-1	TRBD1	TRBJ2-7	CASSPEARGISYEQYF	TGCGCCAGCAGCCCAGAAGCCAGGGGGATCTCCTACGAGCAGTACTTC
-	TRBV6-8	TRBD1	TRBJ2-2	CASSAGGTGELFF	TGTGCCAGCAGTGCAGGGGGCACCGGGGAGCTGTTTTTT
-	TRBV4-1	TRBD1	TRBJ2-3	CASSHDSTGASTDTQYF	TGCGCCAGCAGCCACGATTCGACAGGGGCCAGCACAGATACGCAGTATTTT
-	TRBV2	TRBD2	TRBJ2-1	CASPRLPTSGGPHNEQFF	TGTGCCAGCCCTAGATTGCCTACTAGCGGGGGGCCCCATAATGAGCAGTTCTTC
-	TRBV19	TRBD1	TRBJ1-1	CASSTPTGTEAFF	TGTGCCAGTAGTACGCCGACAGGGACTGAAGCTTTCTTT
-	TRBV9	-	TRBJ2-1	CASSVEGRTTRNEQFF	TGTGCCAGCAGCGTAGAGGGCAGGACCACTCGGAATGAGCAGTTCTTC
few	TRBV27	-	TRBJ2-1	CASSFISGGYEQFF	TGTGCCAGCAGTTTTATATCTGGGGGCTATGAGCAGTTCTTC
many	TRBV12-3/TRBV12-4	-	TRBJ1-2	CASSLDYGYTF	TGTGCCAGCAGCTTAGACTATGGCTACACCTTC
-	TRBV7-9	-	TRBJ1-1	CASSSSGGLVNTEAFF	TGTGCCAGCAGCTCTTCCGGGGGCTTGGTGAACACTGAAGCTTTCTTT
-	TRBV7-4	-	TRBJ2-3	CASRHSGEPTGDTQYF	TGTGCCAGCAGACATAGCGGAGAACCCACCGGAGATACGCAGTATTTT
few	TRBV4-1	-	TRBJ1-2	CASSQGVSGYTF	TGCGCCAGCAGCCAAGGGGTTTCTGGCTACACCTTC
few	TRBV25-1	TRBD2	TRBJ2-2	CASSEFFSSGDRTGELFF	TGTGCCAGCAGTGAATTTTTCTCAAGCGGGGACCGCACCGGGGAGCTGTTTTTT
few	TRBV7-6	TRBD1	TRBJ1-1	CASSLEGRGVTEAFF	TGTGCCAGCAGCTTAGAGGGCAGGGGGGTCACTGAAGCTTTCTTT
few	TRBV2	-	TRBJ1-1	CASRQGGLEAFF	TGTGCCAGCAGGCAGGGAGGGCTCGAAGCTTTCTTT
-	TRBV12-3/TRBV12-4	-	TRBJ2-6	CASSLGLSGANVLTF	TGTGCCAGCAGTTTAGGTCTCTCTGGGGCCAACGTCCTGACTTTC
-	TRBV10-3	-	TRBJ1-1	CAISSSGSGNTEAFF	TGTGCCATCAGCTCCTCCGGCAGCGGGAACACTGAAGCTTTCTTT
-	TRBV6-1	-	TRBJ2-2	CASSEWISEQGEDTGELFF	TGTGCCAGCAGTGAATGGATTTCGGAGCAGGGAGAAGACACCGGGGAGCTGTTTTTT
many	TRBV7-9	TRBD1	TRBJ2-7	CASSPQGAPYEQYF	TGTGCCAGCAGTCCTCAGGGGGCGCCCTACGAGCAGTACTTC
-	TRBV7-6	TRBD2	TRBJ2-7	CASSLEGVAGGLEQYF	TGTGCCAGCAGCTTAGAGGGTGTAGCGGGGGGGCTTGAGCAGTACTTC
few	TRBV27	TRBD2	TRBJ2-3	CASSPGLAGGRGDTQYF	TGTGCCAGCAGTCCGGGACTAGCGGGGGGCCGAGGAGATACGCAGTATTTT
-	TRBV10-3	-	TRBJ2-3	CAISEERFPRDTQYF	TGTGCCATCAGCGAGGAGCGTTTTCCCAGGGATACGCAGTATTTT
-	TRBV6-6	TRBD2	TRBJ2-3	CASSPTGLVGNTDTQYF	TGTGCCAGCAGTCCAACCGGACTAGTGGGGAACACAGATACGCAGTATTTT
-	TRBV4-2	TRBD2	TRBJ2-3	CASSPVRGGLDTQYF	TGTGCCAGCAGCCCTGTACGGGGGGGCTTGGATACGCAGTATTTT
few	TRBV6-2/TRBV6-3	-	TRBJ2-2	CASCPSWGGELFF	TGTGCCAGCTGCCCGTCGTGGGGCGGGGAGCTGTTTTTT